A single TCR beta chain is shown here with its context. The antigen is not known. The data were taken from a study of T cell responses to AZD1222 COVID-19 vaccine. Timing groups of about 4 and about 12 weeks for second doses were pooled. The assay was immunoSEQ multiplex PCR, and TCRdb's table has in-frame clones only and misses some. The table lists roughly 100,000 clones, roughly 89% of them singletons, with 44% in the top ten. The CDR3 extends over 14 amino acids. Germline CDR1 is MNHEY and CDR2 is SMNVEV (reference sequence). Trimming took 3 bases from V and 9 from J; bases not matched to a gene: 10. Study results and caveats: Repertoire sampling occurred only after the peak T cell response. Per reports, nearly half of all spike-specific TCRs target regions that are unmutated in variants.

The chain recombines TRBV27 with TRBJ2-7; 8 nucleotides match TRBD2. The sequence came from an adult who received the AZD1222 COVID-19 vaccine. This specimen consisted of peripheral blood, obtained 28 days after the second AZD1222 dose. The DNA for the CDR3 is TGTGCCAGCAGTTTCGGGAGGGCCGGGCCGCTGCAGTACTTC. It yields the protein CASSFGRAGPLQYF.